A single sample gave rise to the 7 T cell receptor beta chains below, sequenced in a study of control samples from healthy donors and cancer patients. Sequencing used immunoSEQ multiplex PCR; TCRdb keeps in-frame clones, though not all of them. The sample has approximately 100,000 clones; about 88% are singletons. The specimen was PBMCs. These receptor sequences come from a man between 70 and 80 years old with lung cancer.

The chain is built from TRBV5-6 and TRBJ1-1, with D perhaps matching TRBD1 (5 bases). V lost 2 bases and J lost 7, with 15 bases in between. Germline-derived CDR1 and CDR2 are SGHDT and YYEEEE. The CDR3 spans 14 residues. CDR3 amino acids: CASSLGARNGEAFF. In nucleotides, the CDR3 is TGTGCCAGCAGCTTAGGGGCCAGGAATGGTGAAGCTTTCTTT.

This clone was counted once. V gene TRBV29-1 combines with J gene TRBJ2-7, with 8 bases aligning to TRBD2. Per the germline V gene, CDR1 is SQVTM and CDR2 is ANQGSEA. J lost 6 bases, V lost 7 bases, and 11 bases had no gene match. The CDR3 has 13 amino acids. The CDR3 region has the DNA TGCAGCGCCCGGGAGGGGGGGCGTGGCGAGCAGTACTTC. Amino acid sequence: CSAREGGRGEQYF.

This rearrangement joins TRBV3-1 (or the pseudogene TRBV3-2) to TRBJ1-2; D not certain. V lost 1 base to trimming and J lost 6 bases, with 9 bases between them. The CDR3 loop spans 13 amino acids. Germline values: CDR1 LGHDT, CDR2 YNNKEL (reference sequence). CDR3 DNA sequence: TGTGCCAGCAGCCAAGTTTCAGTACATGGCTACACCTTC. It yields the protein CASSQVSVHGYTF.

V gene TRBV15 combines with J gene TRBJ2-5; 7 bases align to TRBD1. From germline, CDR1 is LNHNV and CDR2 YYDKDF (reference sequence). The CDR3 is 15 residues long. V dropped 0 bases and J dropped 5; count of bases not matched to a gene: 6. CDR3 amino acids: CATSRDRAGGETQYF. CDR3 sequence (DNA): TGTGCCACCAGCAGAGATCGGGCAGGGGGTGAGACCCAGTACTTC.

This clone was seen a few times. The chain links TRBV7-9 to TRBJ2-1, with D perhaps matching TRBD2 (6 bases). With 2 bases removed from V and 5 bases from J, the gap between germline ends came to 13 bases. Per the germline V gene, CDR1 is SEHNR and CDR2 is FQNEAQ (reference sequence). CDR3 length equals 15 residues. CDR3 in amino acids: CASSLRRGLDNEQFF. The CDR3 bases are TGTGCCAGCAGCTTACGTCGGGGGTTGGACAATGAGCAGTTCTTC. Filled out from reference TRBV7-9 and TRBJ2-1, the complete variable domain reads DTGVSQNPRHKITKRGQNVTFRCDPISEHNRLYWYRQTLGQGPEFLTYFQNEAQLEKSRLLSDRFSAERPKGSFSTLEIQRTEQGDSAMYLCASSLRRGLDNEQFFGPGTRLTVL.

This clone is a singleton in its sample. The gene calls are TRBV27 and TRBJ1-6, with D possibly TRBD1 on 6 matching bases. The CDR3 loop spans 14 amino acids. Trimming took off 3 bases at V and 7 bases at J, with 10 bases between the two ends. Germline V gene lookup returns CDR1 MNHEY and CDR2 SMNVEV (reference sequence). The chain's CDR3 is CASSFQGLNSPLHF. CDR3 DNA: TGTGCCAGCAGTTTCCAGGGGTTGAATTCACCCCTCCACTTT.

V gene TRBV27 combines with J gene TRBJ1-5, with D hard to call. Germline V gives CDR1 MNHEY, CDR2 SMNVEV (reference sequence). The CDR3 is 13 amino acids. Trimming took 5 bases from V and 4 from J, leaving 9 bases between them. CDR3 DNA sequence: TGTGCCAGCAGTCGGGGTTCTAATCAGCCCCAGCATTTT. It specifies CASSRGSNQPQHF.